This section outlines one T cell receptor beta chain sequence together with its context. This clone appeared once. Its antigen specificity is not known. The input lacks base qualities; no much larger clone sits a single base away. Including the terminal cysteine and phenylalanine, the CDR3 comprises 12 residues. The entry retains the CDR3 DNA only, 36 bases that are in frame from base 1. According to the germline V gene, CDR1 reads MNHEY and CDR2 reads SVGAGI. V is pared back by 6 bases and J by 5 bases, with 10 bases lying between the germline termini. The data belong to a study of cytomegalovirus exposure and HLA in healthy donors (TCRdb year 2017). At the level of the whole study: In an earlier analysis of 450 to 750 of the donors, 276 Gb of sequence data and 90 million to 120 million unique TCR beta sequences from roughly 190 million T cells were reported. Every discovery cohort repertoire had been produced on one sequencing platform. Rather than drawing on any new phenotypic data, the later analysis identified candidate immune exposures from TCR beta sequences and the way those sequences occurred across donors. A later genetic analysis used genome-wide SNP genotypes for about 65% of the 666 donors, treating that subset as a discovery cohort. The number of donors typed differed by locus, with about 629-630 for A, B, C, DRB1 and DQB1, 522 for DQA1, 600 to 610 for DPA1, and under 490 for DPB1. Among approximately 370 genotyped donors of the cohort, an average of approximately 240,000 unique TCR beta nucleotide sequences was sequenced per donor, of which approximately 18% were non-productive. An early release that covered 640 HLA-typed donors contained around 300 gigabases of sequencing data and about 84 million unique TCR sequences. Of the 398 genotyped donors, over 80% were placed in the genetic ancestry cluster associated with self-reported Caucasian donors. Several DR-DQ haplotypes were treated as single units for association and clustering because of strong linkage in the cohort. An earlier analysis of several hundred of the donors applied high-throughput TCR beta sequencing to assess whether each TCR beta V gene segment acted as functional or pseudogenic. The study aimed to test whether signatures of past pathogen exposure could be identified by cataloging public T cell receptors. Donor age, sex, ethnicity and CMV serostatus were compiled alongside the repertoire data. The study profiled the T cell repertoires of some 610 subjects by immunosequencing and related them to cytomegalovirus serostatus. HLA typing covered class I and class II loci at four-digit resolution. A later analysis re-analyzed previously published TCR beta repertoires from about 600 donors and added high-resolution HLA genotyping to study TCR occurrence patterns. To predict cytomegalovirus infection status, the study brought together high-throughput TCR immunosequencing, statistical association of individual TCRs with disease status, and machine learning. Besides the first cohort of 666 subjects, a separate validation cohort made up of 90 to 150 different subjects was used. The investigation overall reported the following: A later genetic analysis reported fewer N-insertions in productive TCRs among donors in an Asian-associated ancestry cluster than the roughly 650-donor mean. Because the 87-base-pair reads could not distinguish some IMGT-functional V segments, including TRBV6-2 and TRBV6-3, those segments were excluded. In a later genetic analysis, a missense DCLRE1C variant was associated with V-gene and J-gene trimming of TCR beta chains, and the association was replicated in an independent cohort. Compared with equally common non-associated chains, HLA-associated TCR beta chains in a later analysis were more clonally expanded and had lower generation probabilities. A total of 164 TCR beta chains were listed by the study as associated with cytomegalovirus. A few of the identified cytomegalovirus-associated TCR beta chains were confirmed in vitro to be specific for cytomegalovirus antigens. Cytomegalovirus status was reported to be diagnosed by the classifier with high specificity and sensitivity in both the original and validation cohorts. When HLA alleles, especially DR and DQ, strongly co-occurred, attributing TCR associations to individual alleles was difficult. A cluster of highly shared sequence variants was judged likely to be a technical artifact of the sequencing pipeline. A later analysis found that TCR association rates varied across HLA loci, with DRB1 alleles showing the most associated TCRs and HLA-C alleles the fewest. A further reported finding was that TCR beta sequences accurately predicted the HLA-A and HLA-B alleles for most subjects in the first cohort. CMV serostatus was the only immune exposure information available for the cohort. While some public TCRs were present in many individuals, most TCR sequences turned up only very rarely across donors. Correlated functional status among segregating V segments might be attributable to linkage disequilibrium, but an unknown experimental factor could not be ruled out. It was suggested by the authors that the approach could potentially be generalized to other disease states and immunological phenotypes. A later analysis found that most CMV-associated TCR beta chains appeared HLA-restricted, with HLA associations seemingly driven largely by CMV exposure. A later analysis associated about 16,000 TCR beta sequences with specific HLA alleles at a false discovery rate of 0.05. Several of the top co-occurrence clusters appeared to be linked to parvovirus B19, influenza, CMV and Epstein-Barr virus, according to a later analysis. Presence/absence analyses assumed roughly uniform sequencing depth across donors, an assumption that may not hold. In an earlier analysis of 587 of the donors, most TCR beta V segments appeared in productive rearrangements about 87% or about 30% of the time, broadly matching IMGT annotations. Because HLA typing was missing for some donors at each locus, association tests included only the typed subset. The cohort was sequenced for TCR beta chains only, and without alpha or paired-chain data the features that could be detected were limited. The earlier analysis of 587 of the donors excluded roughly 16 rarely observed V segments, including chromosome 9 orphons, because counts were too low.

In total, around 600 healthy bone marrow donors made up the cohort. At the time of sampling, every cohort member was nominally healthy, though immune exposures that went unrecorded were likely present. Of the roughly 630 cohort members, more than 250 had a positive CMV serostatus and 350 to 450 had a negative one, while no CMV serostatus was recorded for the donor. A peripheral blood sample was collected from each donor, and TCR beta sequencing was performed on peripheral blood mononuclear cells. The Qiagen DNeasy Blood Extraction Kit was used to extract genomic DNA from the blood cell samples. The library relied on the immunoSEQ multiplex PCR assay. The multiplex PCR relied on a mix of 60 forward primers for TCR Vbeta segments and 13 reverse primers for TCR Jbeta segments. A multiplex PCR assay on genomic DNA amplified the CDR3 region of rearranged TCR beta genes. Amplified TCR beta libraries were sequenced as 87-base-pair reads on the Illumina HiSeq System. In the source study's methods: A later analysis counted about 82 million unique TCR beta chains across the 550 to 800 repertoires, and roughly 11 million of these chains were shared by at least two donors. Raw reads were error-corrected and collapsed into unique sequences with a nearest-neighbor algorithm that merged closely related sequences to remove PCR and sequencing errors. V, D and J gene segments were assigned by aligning CDR3 sequences to IMGT reference sequences. Each retained sequence needed at least a six-nucleotide match to both a V gene segment and a J gene segment. Rearrangements were classified as productive when the CDR3 lacked stop codons and remained in frame with V and J, and all other rearrangements were classified as non-productive. Following IMGT convention, CDR3 was defined as the stretch from the second conserved V-encoded cysteine up to the conserved J-encoded phenylalanine. In an earlier analysis of more than 550 of the donors, sequences lacking an unambiguous match to a single V gene segment were excluded. In an earlier analysis of approximately 590 of the donors, a V segment was called functional when productive rearrangements were above 56.7%, and segregating when the standard deviation between donors exceeded 5%. A statistical classification framework was developed to diagnose cytomegalovirus status using the catalog of TCR beta chain sequences. In a later analysis, V and J genes were assigned by comparing TCR nucleotide sequences against IMGT/GENE-DB human TR gene sequences. The TCRdist pipeline was used in a later analysis to assign CDR3 sequences and most-parsimonious VDJ recombination scenarios. In a later analysis, every TCR beta chain was defined by the combination of its CDR3 amino acid sequence and its V-gene family, and reads without a unique V-gene family were dropped. A later analysis removed several hundred highly shared, low-generation-probability nucleotide sequences to deal with suspected cross-contamination and a sequencing artifact. For each public chain, a later analysis derived a clonal expansion index from normalized ranks of inferred template counts within each repertoire. In a later analysis, generation probabilities were computed using a VDJ recombination model fitted to out-of-frame rearrangements, and the results were checked against IGoR. Hypergeometric tests were used in a later analysis to score TCR-TCR, TCR-HLA and TCR-CMV co-occurrence, with a repertoire-size bias correction applied to the TCR pairs. False discovery rates were estimated in a later analysis by permuting HLA or CMV assignments 20 times. In a later analysis, co-occurring TCRs were grouped using DBSCAN, and TCRdist sequence similarity was added for clustering within HLA-allele-positive subsets. Repertoires with fewer than 30,000 or more than 120,000 public chains were left out of co-occurrence clustering, as were about 5 repertoires with anomalous nucleotide sharing. Sourced from immuneACCESS, this table was stored by TCRdb with only in-frame sequences that have V and J called. A share of the clones is absent; for the studies checked, an unresolved V gene accounts for under half, and the remainder has no known explanation. V, J and clone size reflect that table, while D and trimming were determined from the DNA. This sample has approximately 150,000 clones in its table, and 55% to 75% of those were observed once. The top ten constitute about 2.5% of the sample.

The chain is assembled from TRBV6-5 and TRBJ1-1; there is no confident call for the D gene. Specimen: PBMCs. The source is a human donor in good health. The CDR3 region: CASSPPGTEAFF. The DNA sequence is TGTGCCAGCAGCCCCCCGGGGACTGAAGCTTTCTTT.